Included here is one T cell receptor (beta chain) sequence, with context. RNA transcripts gave rise to amplified TCR beta CDR3 regions. In the first-round RT-PCR of the TCR CDR3, the HTBI primer set was used. TCRdb analysed the multiplex PCR reads with MiXCR anew, one entry per CDR3 protein. Seen here are over 500,000 distinct CDR3 sequences, roughly a sixth observed once, and the top ten hold roughly a sixth. This record comes from a study of T cells in Graves' hyperthyroidism and ophthalmopathy. Trimming at V came to 6 bases and at J to 7 bases, leaving 11 bases not matched to a gene. Germline loops: CDR1 DFQATT, CDR2 SNEGSKA (reference sequence). CDR3 length: 14 residues.

The origin of this receptor is a young woman with Graves' ophthalmopathy. V and J are TRBV20-1 and TRBJ2-7; 11 bases map to TRBD2. The sample comprised blood. The CDR3 loop is CSARISGGAGEQYF. CDR3 sequence (DNA): TGCAGTGCAAGGATTAGCGGGGGGGCTGGGGAGCAGTACTTC.